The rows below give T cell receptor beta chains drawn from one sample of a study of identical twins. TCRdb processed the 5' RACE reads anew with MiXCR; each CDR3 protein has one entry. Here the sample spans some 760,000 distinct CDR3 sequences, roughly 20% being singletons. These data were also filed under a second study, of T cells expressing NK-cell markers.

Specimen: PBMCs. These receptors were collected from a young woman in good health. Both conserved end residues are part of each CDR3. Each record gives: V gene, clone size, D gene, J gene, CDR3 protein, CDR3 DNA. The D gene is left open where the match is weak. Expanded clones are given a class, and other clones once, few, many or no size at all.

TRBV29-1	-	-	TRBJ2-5	CSGISETQYF	TGCAGCGGGATTTCCGAGACCCAGTACTTC
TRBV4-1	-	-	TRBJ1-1	CASSPDGGVNTEAFF	TGCGCCAGCAGCCCCGATGGGGGTGTGAACACTGAAGCTTTCTTT
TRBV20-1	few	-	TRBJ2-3	CSANRDRDTQYF	TGCAGTGCTAATCGCGACAGAGATACGCAGTATTTT
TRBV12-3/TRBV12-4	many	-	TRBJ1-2	CASSLAGNYGYTF	TGTGCCAGCAGCTTAGCAGGGAACTATGGCTACACCTTC
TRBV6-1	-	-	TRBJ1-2	CASSPHHRDGYTF	TGTGCCAGCAGTCCTCACCACAGGGATGGCTACACCTTC
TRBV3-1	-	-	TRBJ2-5	CASSQHQRAQYF	TGTGCCAGCAGCCAACACCAACGGGCCCAGTACTTC
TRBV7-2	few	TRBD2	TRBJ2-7	CASSLLAELYEQYF	TGTGCCAGCAGCTTACTAGCGGAGTTATACGAGCAGTACTTC
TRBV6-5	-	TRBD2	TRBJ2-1	CASSYTSGSYNEQFF	TGTGCCAGCAGTTACACTAGCGGCTCCTACAATGAGCAGTTCTTC
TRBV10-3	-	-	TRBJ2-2	CAIRAGQTNTGELFF	TGTGCCATCAGGGCGGGACAGACGAACACCGGGGAGCTGTTTTTT
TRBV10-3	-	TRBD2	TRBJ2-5	CAISESSGVETQYF	TGTGCCATCAGTGAGTCGAGCGGGGTAGAGACCCAGTACTTC
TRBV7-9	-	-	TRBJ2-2	CASSFWSMGELFF	TGTGCCAGCAGCTTTTGGTCAATGGGGGAGCTGTTTTTT
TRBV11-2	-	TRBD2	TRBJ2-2	CASSFGTSGRKTGELFF	TGTGCCAGCAGCTTCGGGACTAGCGGGAGGAAGACCGGGGAGCTGTTTTTT
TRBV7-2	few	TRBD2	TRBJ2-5	CASSQTGTSVEGTQYF	TGTGCCAGCAGCCAAACCGGGACTAGCGTCGAGGGGACCCAGTACTTC
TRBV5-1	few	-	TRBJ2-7	CASSPGTEQYF	TGCGCCAGCAGCCCGGGGACCGAGCAGTACTTC
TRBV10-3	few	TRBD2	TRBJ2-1	CAIRVAGGRNEQFF	TGTGCCATCAGGGTGGCGGGAGGTCGTAATGAGCAGTTCTTC
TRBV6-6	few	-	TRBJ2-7	CASQLAVSYEQYF	TGTGCCAGCCAATTAGCGGTTTCCTACGAGCAGTACTTC
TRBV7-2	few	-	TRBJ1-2	CASSPMQGSGYTF	TGTGCCAGCAGCCCGATGCAGGGCTCTGGCTACACCTTC
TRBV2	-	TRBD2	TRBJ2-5	CASSVRTGTSGKETQYF	TGTGCCAGCAGTGTCAGGACCGGGACTAGCGGGAAAGAGACCCAGTACTTC
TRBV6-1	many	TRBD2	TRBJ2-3	CASSRTGTSGSTDTQYF	TGTGCCAGCAGTCGGACCGGGACTAGCGGTAGCACAGATACGCAGTATTTT
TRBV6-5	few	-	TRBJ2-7	CASSYSVRSSYEQYF	TGTGCCAGCAGTTACTCGGTTAGGAGCTCCTACGAGCAGTACTTC
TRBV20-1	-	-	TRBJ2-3	CSAPHPYITDTQYF	TGCAGTGCTCCTCACCCCTACATCACAGATACGCAGTATTTT
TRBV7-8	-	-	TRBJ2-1	CASSSGGLDSINEQFF	TGTGCCAGCAGCTCCGGAGGCCTAGATTCTATCAATGAGCAGTTCTTC
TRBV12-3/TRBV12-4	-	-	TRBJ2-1	CASSLGNRVNEQFF	TGTGCCAGCAGTTTGGGGAACAGGGTCAATGAGCAGTTCTTC
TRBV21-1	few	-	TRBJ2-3	CASSPRLISTDTQYF	TGTGCCAGCAGCCCCCGGTTGATTAGCACAGATACGCAGTATTTT
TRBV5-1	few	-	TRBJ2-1	CASSKVGYNEQFF	TGCGCCAGCAGCAAAGTGGGTTACAATGAGCAGTTCTTC
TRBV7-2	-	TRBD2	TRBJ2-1	CASSLRTSGYFGQFF	TGTGCCAGCAGCTTGCGGACTAGCGGATACTTTGGGCAGTTCTTC
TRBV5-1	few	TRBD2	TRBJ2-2	CASSFSLTSGGVSNTGELFF	TGCGCCAGCAGCTTCTCACTGACTAGCGGGGGGGTTTCGAACACCGGGGAGCTGTTTTTT
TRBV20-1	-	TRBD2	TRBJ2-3	CSAFPLAGWDTDTQYF	TGCAGTGCTTTCCCTTTAGCGGGTTGGGACACAGATACGCAGTATTTT
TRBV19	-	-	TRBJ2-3	CASSTQRGSDTQYF	TGTGCCAGTAGTACCCAGCGAGGATCAGATACGCAGTATTTT
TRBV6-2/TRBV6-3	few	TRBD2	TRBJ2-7	CASSQGLAAPVSYEQYF	TGTGCCAGCAGCCAAGGACTAGCAGCTCCGGTTTCCTACGAGCAGTACTTC
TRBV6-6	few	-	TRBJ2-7	CASGQGREYEQYF	TGTGCCAGCGGCCAGGGACGGGAATACGAGCAGTACTTC
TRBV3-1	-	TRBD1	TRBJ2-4	CASSQRGQRAKNIQYF	TGTGCCAGCAGCCAACGGGGACAGCGGGCCAAAAACATTCAGTACTTC
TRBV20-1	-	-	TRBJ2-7	CSAPGGGANSYEQYF	TGCAGTGCCCCCGGTGGGGGGGCCAACTCCTACGAGCAGTACTTC
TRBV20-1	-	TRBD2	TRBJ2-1	CSARVSGSLYNEQFF	TGCAGTGCTAGAGTAAGCGGGAGCCTCTACAATGAGCAGTTCTTC
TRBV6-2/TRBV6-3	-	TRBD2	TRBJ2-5	CASSPSGSGETQYF	TGTGCCAGCAGCCCTAGCGGGAGCGGCGAGACCCAGTACTTC
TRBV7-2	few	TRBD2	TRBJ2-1	CASSPGTRVHEQFF	TGTGCCAGCAGCCCCGGGACTAGAGTCCATGAGCAGTTCTTC
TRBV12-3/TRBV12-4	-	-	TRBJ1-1	CASSLNGGADTEAFF	TGTGCCAGCAGTTTGAATGGGGGCGCGGACACTGAAGCTTTCTTT
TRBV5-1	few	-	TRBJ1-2	CASSLLGVYGYTF	TGCGCCAGCAGCTTGTTGGGGGTATATGGCTACACCTTC
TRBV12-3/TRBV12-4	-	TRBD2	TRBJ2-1	CASRVERGAYNEQFF	TGTGCCAGCAGAGTAGAACGGGGGGCCTACAATGAGCAGTTCTTC
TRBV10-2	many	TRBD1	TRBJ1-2	CASTLDREGGYTF	TGCGCCAGCACACTAGACAGGGAGGGTGGCTACACCTTC